A selection of T cell receptor beta chains follows, all from one sample in a study of cytomegalovirus exposure and HLA in healthy donors. Clones were read by immunoSEQ multiplex PCR, and TCRdb kept only the in-frame ones, dropping some. Of over 200,000 clones in the sample, 70% to 85% are singletons; the top ten hold 3.8%. The material sequenced was PBMCs. The receptors come from a male donor in good health and CMV-seronegative. The CDR3 runs from the conserved cysteine through the conserved F or W. A D gene is named only where the DNA matches it firmly. Clone size is shown for a subset of rows, as once, few, many or a class of expanded clone.

size | J | V | D | DNA | CDR3
. | TRBJ1-5 | TRBV30 | . | TGTGCCTGGAGTGGAAACAGGGTAATTAGCAATCAGCCCCAGCATTTT | CAWSGNRVISNQPQHF
. | TRBJ2-7 | TRBV19 | . | TGTGCCAGTAGTCGGGACTTACCGAGCTCCTACGAGCAGTACTTC | CASSRDLPSSYEQYF
. | TRBJ2-7 | TRBV5-1 | . | TGCGCCAGCAGATTGGCAACAGTCTACGAGCAGTACTTC | CASRLATVYEQYF
. | TRBJ1-2 | TRBV5-1 | TRBD1 | TGCGCCAGCAGCTTTATTGGGACAGGCTATGGCTACACCTTC | CASSFIGTGYGYTF
. | TRBJ2-7 | TRBV9 | TRBD2 | TGTGCCAGCAGCGTGGAAAGCGGGATCGTGTACGAGCAGTACTTC | CASSVESGIVYEQYF
. | TRBJ2-3 | TRBV6-5 | TRBD2 | TGTGCCAGCAGTTACACCGCGGGAGTCACAGATACGCAGTATTTT | CASSYTAGVTDTQYF
. | TRBJ1-5 | TRBV2 | TRBD1 | TGTGCCAGCACCAGGGGGAATAGCAATCAGCCCCAGCATTTT | CASTRGNSNQPQHF
. | TRBJ2-3 | TRBV7-9 | . | TGTGCCAGCAGCTTACCCCCCGCAGATACGCAGTATTTT | CASSLPPADTQYF
few | TRBJ2-7 | TRBV28 | . | TGTGCCAGCAGTCCCCGGGGGTCCGGATCCTACGAGCAGTACTTC | CASSPRGSGSYEQYF
. | TRBJ1-2 | TRBV6-6 | . | TGTGCCAGCAGTTACCCCCTAGACAGTCACTATGGCTACACCTTC | CASSYPLDSHYGYTF
. | TRBJ1-6 | TRBV5-4 | . | TGTGCCAGCGCTCGAGGAGCAGATAATTCACCCCTCCACTTT | CASARGADNSPLHF
once | TRBJ1-2 | TRBV7-3 | . | TGTGCCAGCAGCTTAAGGCCAGGCCTCGATGGCTACACCTTC | CASSLRPGLDGYTF
. | TRBJ2-2 | TRBV4-2 | . | TGTGCCAGCAGCCCCGGGACATGGGGCACCGGGGAGCTGTTTTTT | CASSPGTWGTGELFF
. | TRBJ2-5 | TRBV4-1 | TRBD1 | TGCGCCAGCAGCCAAAAGGGGGCCGGGCAAGAGACCCAGTACTTC | CASSQKGAGQETQYF
. | TRBJ2-3 | TRBV19 | TRBD1 | TGTGCCAGTAAGACCGGGACAGTGAAAGATACGCAGTATTTT | CASKTGTVKDTQYF
once | TRBJ1-2 | TRBV19 | TRBD1 | TGTGCCAGTAGTATCCTGTCGACAGGGAACTATGGCTACACCTTC | CASSILSTGNYGYTF
few | TRBJ2-7 | TRBV5-1 | TRBD2 | TGCGCCAGCAGCTTCAATACCCCGGGGAGTAGTAGCGGGAGAAAAGCCGAGCAGTACTTC | CASSFNTPGSSSGRKAEQYF
. | TRBJ1-3 | TRBV28 | TRBD1 | TGTGCCAGCAGTCACCGGACAGGGAAAGATGGAAACACCATATATTTT | CASSHRTGKDGNTIYF
. | TRBJ2-7 | TRBV7-3 | TRBD1 | TGTGCCAGCAGCTTAACGGGACAGGGTATCTCCGAGCAGTACTTC | CASSLTGQGISEQYF
. | TRBJ2-1 | TRBV5-1 | TRBD2 | TGCGCCAGCAGCCCAGCACTAGCGGGTATGAATGAGCAGTTCTTC | CASSPALAGMNEQFF
. | TRBJ2-7 | TRBV28 | TRBD2 | TGTGCCAGCAGTTTGCCTAGCGGATCCTACGAGCAGTACTTC | CASSLPSGSYEQYF
. | TRBJ1-1 | TRBV7-6 | . | TGTGCCAGCAGCTGGGACATGTGGAACACTGAAGCTTTCTTT | CASSWDMWNTEAFF
. | TRBJ1-4 | TRBV11-2 | . | TGTGCCAGCACCCCCCGGGGTCTCGCAACTAATGAAAAACTGTTTTTT | CASTPRGLATNEKLFF
. | TRBJ2-7 | TRBV11-2 | TRBD2 | TGTGCCAGCAGCCCACGAGCGGGAGTGAACGAGCAGTACTTC | CASSPRAGVNEQYF
. | TRBJ2-5 | TRBV7-2 | . | TGTGCCAGCAGGGCGACAGTGGTTGAGACCCAGTACTTC | CASRATVVETQYF
. | TRBJ1-5 | TRBV6-4 | . | TGTGCCAGATCCCGGGGGATAGGTCAGCCCCAGCATTTT | CARSRGIGQPQHF
. | TRBJ2-5 | TRBV18 | . | TGTGCCAGCTCACCACTCGGGGGAGAGGCTACCCAAGAGACCCAGTACTTC | CASSPLGGEATQETQYF
. | TRBJ2-1 | TRBV7-9 | . | TGTTCCAGCAGCCCAGCGGCGGGGAGCTCCTACAATGAGCAGTTCTTC | CSSSPAAGSSYNEQFF
. | TRBJ2-7 | TRBV10-3 | TRBD2 | TGTGCCATCAGTGATCTAGCGGGGACCTACGAGCAGTACTTC | CAISDLAGTYEQYF
. | TRBJ2-7 | TRBV18 | TRBD2 | TGTGCCAGCTCGCCACCCGGGACTAGCGGGAGTGGTAGCGAGCAGTACTTC | CASSPPGTSGSGSEQYF
once | TRBJ2-4 | TRBV6-1 | . | TGTGCCAGCAGTGGAGGACTCCTAGCCAAAAACATTCAGTACTTC | CASSGGLLAKNIQYF
. | TRBJ2-7 | TRBV28 | TRBD1 | TGTGCCAGCAGTTTTAGGGGACAGGGGGGATCAACCTACGAGCAGTACTTC | CASSFRGQGGSTYEQYF
. | TRBJ1-2 | TRBV5-1 | . | TGCGCCAGCAGCCTTCCCCAGGGTGGGTCGGGCTATGGCTACACCTTC | CASSLPQGGSGYGYTF
. | TRBJ2-2 | TRBV19 | . | TGTGCCAGTAGTATCAGCGGAGGGGCGAACACCGGGGAGCTGTTTTTT | CASSISGGANTGELFF
. | TRBJ2-7 | TRBV6-5 | TRBD1 | TGTGCCAGCAGTTACTCGGGACAGGGGTCGTACGAGCAGTACTTC | CASSYSGQGSYEQYF
. | TRBJ2-7 | TRBV5-6 | . | TGTGCCAGCAGCTTGGGAGCGGACAGATACGAGCAGTACTTC | CASSLGADRYEQYF
. | TRBJ2-7 | TRBV7-9 | . | TGTGCCAGCAGAGGTACCGGGCTCGACTACGAGCAGTACTTC | CASRGTGLDYEQYF